These T cell receptor beta chains were read from a single sample in a study of cytomegalovirus exposure and HLA in healthy donors. Method: immunoSEQ multiplex PCR; TCRdb's copy keeps in-frame clones and lacks some. Of 150,000 to 200,000 clones listed, around 81% are singletons. Sequencing was carried out using PBMCs. These receptors came from a young woman in good health and CMV-seropositive. Both conserved end residues are part of each CDR3. Fields, in order: clone size, J gene, D gene, V gene, CDR3 DNA, CDR3 protein. D genes are given only for firm matches. Size values are once, few and many counts, or a class for expanded clones, and some rows have none.

abundance: once; j_gene: TRBJ2-3; d_gene: -; v_gene: TRBV5-1; CDR3nt: TGCGCCATCCGGGACACGACAAGCACAGATACGCAGTATTTT; CDR3aa: CAIRDTTSTDTQYF
abundance: -; j_gene: TRBJ1-2; d_gene: TRBD1; v_gene: TRBV7-3; CDR3nt: TGTGCCAGCTCCGGGACAGGGCGCTATGGCTACACCTTC; CDR3aa: CASSGTGRYGYTF
abundance: -; j_gene: TRBJ2-7; d_gene: TRBD1; v_gene: TRBV29-1; CDR3nt: TGCAGCGCCGGGACAGGAGCCTACGAGCAGTACTTC; CDR3aa: CSAGTGAYEQYF
abundance: once; j_gene: TRBJ2-3; d_gene: -; v_gene: TRBV7-3; CDR3nt: TGTGCCAGCAGTTATACTAGCACAGATACGCAGTATTTT; CDR3aa: CASSYTSTDTQYF
abundance: -; j_gene: TRBJ2-1; d_gene: TRBD1; v_gene: TRBV5-1; CDR3nt: TGCGCCAGCAGCTTGCGCCGACAGGGGTCCAACAATGAGCAGTTCTTC; CDR3aa: CASSLRRQGSNNEQFF
abundance: -; j_gene: TRBJ1-5; d_gene: -; v_gene: TRBV2; CDR3nt: TGTGCCAGCAGTGAAGGGTCAGTCAATCAGCCCCAGCATTTT; CDR3aa: CASSEGSVNQPQHF
abundance: -; j_gene: TRBJ2-1; d_gene: TRBD2; v_gene: TRBV5-1; CDR3nt: TGCGCCAGCAGAGATTCTAGCGGGGACTACAATGAGCAGTTCTTC; CDR3aa: CASRDSSGDYNEQFF
abundance: once; j_gene: TRBJ1-2; d_gene: -; v_gene: TRBV15; CDR3nt: TGTGCCACCAGCGCACAGGGCTCCTCCTATGGCTACACCTTC; CDR3aa: CATSAQGSSYGYTF
abundance: -; j_gene: TRBJ1-1; d_gene: -; v_gene: TRBV19; CDR3nt: TGTGCCAGTGCCCGTCGGGGGACCCCGAACACTGAAGCTTTCTTT; CDR3aa: CASARRGTPNTEAFF
abundance: -; j_gene: TRBJ1-6; d_gene: -; v_gene: TRBV27; CDR3nt: TGTGCCAGCAGAGCAAGAACTGAATCACCCCTCCACTTT; CDR3aa: CASRARTESPLHF
abundance: -; j_gene: TRBJ1-4; d_gene: -; v_gene: TRBV19; CDR3nt: TGTGCCAGTAGGCCTCAGGGAGGAGATGAAAAACTGTTTTTT; CDR3aa: CASRPQGGDEKLFF
abundance: -; j_gene: TRBJ1-1; d_gene: -; v_gene: TRBV18; CDR3nt: TGTGCCAGCTCACCCCAGGGGCAGAACACTGAAGCTTTCTTT; CDR3aa: CASSPQGQNTEAFF
abundance: -; j_gene: TRBJ2-5; d_gene: -; v_gene: TRBV11-2; CDR3nt: TGTGCCAGCAGCGCAATCCAGGAGACCCAGTACTTC; CDR3aa: CASSAIQETQYF
abundance: -; j_gene: TRBJ1-5; d_gene: -; v_gene: TRBV4-3; CDR3nt: TGCGCCAGCAGCCTGGGTACGGGGAATCAGCCCCAGCATTTT; CDR3aa: CASSLGTGNQPQHF
abundance: once; j_gene: TRBJ2-2; d_gene: -; v_gene: TRBV25-1; CDR3nt: TGTGCCAGCAGTGATCCTGCCGGGAACACCGGGGAGCTGTTTTTT; CDR3aa: CASSDPAGNTGELFF
abundance: -; j_gene: TRBJ1-4; d_gene: -; v_gene: TRBV11-2; CDR3nt: TGTGCCAGCAGCTTAGGACCGTGGCTAGGGGGTGAAAAACTGTTTTTT; CDR3aa: CASSLGPWLGGEKLFF
abundance: once; j_gene: TRBJ2-5; d_gene: TRBD1; v_gene: TRBV6-5; CDR3nt: TGTGCCAGCAGCTTACAGGGGGCTGAGGAGACCCAGTACTTC; CDR3aa: CASSLQGAEETQYF
abundance: -; j_gene: TRBJ1-1; d_gene: -; v_gene: TRBV6-5; CDR3nt: TGTGCCAGCAGCTTCCACGGACAGAACACTGAAGCTTTCTTT; CDR3aa: CASSFHGQNTEAFF
abundance: few; j_gene: TRBJ1-6; d_gene: -; v_gene: TRBV6-1; CDR3nt: TGTGCCAGCAGTGAACCTTCCCGGGGTAATTCACCCCTCCACTTT; CDR3aa: CASSEPSRGNSPLHF
abundance: -; j_gene: TRBJ1-5; d_gene: -; v_gene: TRBV6-5; CDR3nt: TGTGCCAGCAGCCAAACTAATTATCAGCCCCAGCATTTT; CDR3aa: CASSQTNYQPQHF
abundance: -; j_gene: TRBJ2-3; d_gene: -; v_gene: TRBV5-4; CDR3nt: TGTGCCAGCAACACACAGCAGGATACGCAGTATTTT; CDR3aa: CASNTQQDTQYF
abundance: -; j_gene: TRBJ2-1; d_gene: -; v_gene: TRBV7-2; CDR3nt: TGTGCCAGCAGCTTAGCTCTCTACAATGAGCAGTTCTTC; CDR3aa: CASSLALYNEQFF
abundance: -; j_gene: TRBJ2-6; d_gene: TRBD1; v_gene: TRBV5-1; CDR3nt: TGCGCCAGCAGTAGGACAGGGACTGGGGCCAACGTCCTGACTTTC; CDR3aa: CASSRTGTGANVLTF
abundance: -; j_gene: TRBJ1-1; d_gene: TRBD1; v_gene: TRBV5-6; CDR3nt: TGTGCCAGCAGCCCGAGAACGGGACAGGGGACTGAAGCTTTCTTT; CDR3aa: CASSPRTGQGTEAFF
abundance: -; j_gene: TRBJ1-4; d_gene: -; v_gene: TRBV4-1; CDR3nt: TGCGCCAGCAGCCAAGCAGGGGTTAGTGGTGAAAAACTGTTTTTT; CDR3aa: CASSQAGVSGEKLFF
abundance: -; j_gene: TRBJ2-7; d_gene: TRBD1; v_gene: TRBV11-2; CDR3nt: TGTGCCAGCAGCTTCCTTGGACAGGGCGACGAGCAGTACTTC; CDR3aa: CASSFLGQGDEQYF
abundance: -; j_gene: TRBJ2-6; d_gene: -; v_gene: TRBV10-3; CDR3nt: TGTGCCATCAGTGATACGCTGGCTCCATCTGGGGCCAACGGCCTGACTTTC; CDR3aa: CAISDTLAPSGANGLTF
abundance: -; j_gene: TRBJ2-5; d_gene: -; v_gene: TRBV6-5; CDR3nt: TGTGCCAGCAGCTCGGGGGAGACCCAGTACTTC; CDR3aa: CASSSGETQYF
abundance: -; j_gene: TRBJ1-2; d_gene: -; v_gene: TRBV11-2; CDR3nt: TGTGCCAGCAGCTTAGGTCCGAGCCCAGCGCCGAGTTATGGCTACACCTTC; CDR3aa: CASSLGPSPAPSYGYTF
abundance: few; j_gene: TRBJ2-2; d_gene: -; v_gene: TRBV7-8; CDR3nt: TGTGCCAGCAGCTTGTGGGACACCAACACCGGGGAGCTGTTTTTT; CDR3aa: CASSLWDTNTGELFF
abundance: -; j_gene: TRBJ1-1; d_gene: TRBD1; v_gene: TRBV28; CDR3nt: TGTGCCAGTCGGACAGGGACGAACACTGAAGCTTTCTTT; CDR3aa: CASRTGTNTEAFF
abundance: few; j_gene: TRBJ1-6; d_gene: -; v_gene: TRBV30; CDR3nt: TGTGCCTGGATTCCCCGGGGGGCACCGAATTCACCCCTCCACTTT; CDR3aa: CAWIPRGAPNSPLHF
abundance: -; j_gene: TRBJ2-1; d_gene: -; v_gene: TRBV7-2; CDR3nt: TGTGCCAGCAGTACCGGACTTGGCTACAATGAGCAGTTCTTC; CDR3aa: CASSTGLGYNEQFF
abundance: once; j_gene: TRBJ2-2; d_gene: TRBD2; v_gene: TRBV7-9; CDR3nt: TGTGCCAGCAGCCAGCGGGGGACCGGGGAGCTGTTTTTT; CDR3aa: CASSQRGTGELFF
abundance: few; j_gene: TRBJ2-7; d_gene: TRBD1; v_gene: TRBV7-6; CDR3nt: TGTGCCAGCAGCTTAGGGGGGACAGCCGAGCAGTACTTC; CDR3aa: CASSLGGTAEQYF
abundance: -; j_gene: TRBJ2-1; d_gene: TRBD1; v_gene: TRBV6-1; CDR3nt: TGTGCCAGCAGTGAAGCTTTGGGACAGGGGGGAAATGAGCAGTTCTTC; CDR3aa: CASSEALGQGGNEQFF
abundance: -; j_gene: TRBJ1-6; d_gene: -; v_gene: TRBV6-1; CDR3nt: TGTGCCAGCAGTGAGCATTCGGGGGATAATTCACCCCTCCACTTT; CDR3aa: CASSEHSGDNSPLHF
abundance: -; j_gene: TRBJ2-7; d_gene: -; v_gene: TRBV1; CDR3nt: TGCACCAGCAGCCAAGAGACTAGCTTAAACTCCTACGAGCAGTACTTC; CDR3aa: CTSSQETSLNSYEQYF
abundance: few; j_gene: TRBJ2-5; d_gene: TRBD2; v_gene: TRBV29-1; CDR3nt: TGCAGCGTTATCCGGACTAGCGGGGACTCTGGGACCCAGTACTTC; CDR3aa: CSVIRTSGDSGTQYF
abundance: -; j_gene: TRBJ1-6; d_gene: -; v_gene: TRBV5-6; CDR3nt: TGTGCCAGCAGCCCGTCAGGGGTGCCAAATTCACCCCTCCACTTT; CDR3aa: CASSPSGVPNSPLHF
abundance: -; j_gene: TRBJ2-1; d_gene: TRBD1; v_gene: TRBV5-4; CDR3nt: TGTGCCAGCAGCTTTTTGGGACAGGGGAGCAATGAGCAGTTCTTC; CDR3aa: CASSFLGQGSNEQFF
abundance: -; j_gene: TRBJ1-2; d_gene: TRBD1; v_gene: TRBV2; CDR3nt: TGTGCCAGCAGAACCGACAGGGGAATCTCGAACTATGGCTACACCTTC; CDR3aa: CASRTDRGISNYGYTF
abundance: -; j_gene: TRBJ1-2; d_gene: TRBD1; v_gene: TRBV4-3; CDR3nt: TGCGCCAGCAGCCAAGAGTTTGTGCGGACAGGGGAGAGTGGCTACACCTTC; CDR3aa: CASSQEFVRTGESGYTF
abundance: once; j_gene: TRBJ2-5; d_gene: TRBD1; v_gene: TRBV11-3; CDR3nt: TGTGCCAGCAGCTTAGCGGCCGGGACAGGGCCTAAGACCCAGTACTTC; CDR3aa: CASSLAAGTGPKTQYF
abundance: once; j_gene: TRBJ1-1; d_gene: -; v_gene: TRBV18; CDR3nt: TGTGCCAGCTCACCGTTGCAGGAGAACACTGAAGCTTTCTTT; CDR3aa: CASSPLQENTEAFF
abundance: -; j_gene: TRBJ1-5; d_gene: -; v_gene: TRBV30; CDR3nt: TGTGCCTGCTCAGGGGGCAATCAGCCCCAGCATTTT; CDR3aa: CACSGGNQPQHF
abundance: -; j_gene: TRBJ1-1; d_gene: -; v_gene: TRBV6-5; CDR3nt: TGTGCCAGCAGTTATTCAGACAGAACTGAAGCTTTCTTT; CDR3aa: CASSYSDRTEAFF
abundance: -; j_gene: TRBJ1-1; d_gene: TRBD1; v_gene: TRBV27; CDR3nt: TGTGCCAGCACCCTCGGACAGGGCACTGAAGCTTTCTTT; CDR3aa: CASTLGQGTEAFF
abundance: -; j_gene: TRBJ1-1; d_gene: -; v_gene: TRBV7-9; CDR3nt: TGTGCCAGCAGCTTAGGTTCGGGGGACACTGAAGCTTTCTTT; CDR3aa: CASSLGSGDTEAFF
abundance: -; j_gene: TRBJ1-5; d_gene: -; v_gene: TRBV4-2; CDR3nt: TGTGCCAGCAGCCAATCAAACAGGGTCGATCAGCCCCAGCATTTT; CDR3aa: CASSQSNRVDQPQHF
abundance: -; j_gene: TRBJ2-5; d_gene: TRBD2; v_gene: TRBV18; CDR3nt: TGTGCCAGCTCAACTAGCGGGGGCCTCCAAGAGACCCAGTACTTC; CDR3aa: CASSTSGGLQETQYF
abundance: -; j_gene: TRBJ2-3; d_gene: -; v_gene: TRBV6-5; CDR3nt: TGTGCCAGCAGAAGCGCAAATACGCAGTATTTT; CDR3aa: CASRSANTQYF
abundance: -; j_gene: TRBJ1-3; d_gene: -; v_gene: TRBV5-7; CDR3nt: TGTGCCAGCAGCCCTACAGGGAATACTGGAAACACCATATATTTT; CDR3aa: CASSPTGNTGNTIYF